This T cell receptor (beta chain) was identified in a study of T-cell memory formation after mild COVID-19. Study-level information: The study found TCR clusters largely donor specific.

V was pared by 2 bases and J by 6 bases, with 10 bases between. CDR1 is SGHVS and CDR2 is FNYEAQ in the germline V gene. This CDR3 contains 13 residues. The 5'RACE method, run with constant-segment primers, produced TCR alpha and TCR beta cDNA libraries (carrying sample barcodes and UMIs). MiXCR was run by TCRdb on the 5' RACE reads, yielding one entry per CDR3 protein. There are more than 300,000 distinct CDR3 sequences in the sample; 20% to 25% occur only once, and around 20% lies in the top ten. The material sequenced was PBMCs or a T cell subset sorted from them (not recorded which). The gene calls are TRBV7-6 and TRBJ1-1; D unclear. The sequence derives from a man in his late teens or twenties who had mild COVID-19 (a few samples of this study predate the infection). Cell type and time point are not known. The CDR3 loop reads CASSLLSGSEAFF. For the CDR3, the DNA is TGTGCCAGCAGCTTACTGTCAGGATCTGAAGCTTTCTTT. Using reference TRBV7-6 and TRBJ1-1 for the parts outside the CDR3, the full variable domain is GAGVSQSPRYKVTKRGQDVALRCDPISGHVSLYWYRQALGQGPEFLTYFNYEAQQDKSGLPNDRFSAERPEGSISTLTIQRTEQRDSAMYRCASSLLSGSEAFFGQGTRLTVV.